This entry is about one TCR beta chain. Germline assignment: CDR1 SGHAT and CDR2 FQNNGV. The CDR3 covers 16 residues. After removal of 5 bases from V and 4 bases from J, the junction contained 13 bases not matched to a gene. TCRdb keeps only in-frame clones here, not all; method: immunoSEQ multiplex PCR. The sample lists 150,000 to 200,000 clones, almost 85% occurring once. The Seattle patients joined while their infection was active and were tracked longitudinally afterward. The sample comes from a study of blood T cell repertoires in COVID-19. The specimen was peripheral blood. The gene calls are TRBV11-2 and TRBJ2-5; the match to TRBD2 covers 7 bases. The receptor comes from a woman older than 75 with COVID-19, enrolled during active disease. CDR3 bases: TGTGCCAGCAGCCCTAAATCTCCGGGGGGACTAGAGACCCAGTACTTC. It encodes CASSPKSPGGLETQYF.